One sample yielded the 21 T cell receptor beta chains listed below, sequenced in a study of monozygotic twins with inflammatory bowel disease. TCRdb reprocessed the 5' RACE reads; each CDR3 protein has one entry and no DNA is given. Here the sample table reports approximately 380,000 distinct CDR3 sequences. Sequencing was done on a sample of blood. The receptor source for this set is a human donor with ulcerative colitis or Crohn's disease, or a healthy co-twin of an affected twin (not recorded which).

The CDR3 loop reads CASSLDRGLGNTEAFF. V is TRBV12-3 or TRBV12-4 and J is TRBJ1-1; the TCRdb call, TRBD1, lacks DNA for checking. The CDR3 consists of 16 residues.

This chain joins TRBV20-1 and TRBJ1-1. The CDR3 loop spans 12 amino acids. Looked up from germline, CDR1 is DFQATT and CDR2 is SNEGSKA (reference sequence). The CDR3 region is CSARVAGTEAFF.

The chain is built from TRBV7-2 and TRBJ2-1; absent DNA, TCRdb's TRBD2 call cannot be checked. This CDR3 spans 16 amino acids. Germline assignment: CDR1 SGHTA and CDR2 FQGNSA. CDR3 sequence reads: CASSFVLAGKYNEQFF. The full variable domain, completed using reference TRBV7-2 and TRBJ2-1, is GAGVSQSPSNKVTEKGKDVELRCDPISGHTALYWYRQSLGQGLEFLIYFQGNSAPDKSGLPSDRFSAERTGGSVSTLTIQRTQQEDSAVYLCASSFVLAGKYNEQFFGPGTRLTVL.

The rearrangement uses TRBV6-6 and TRBJ2-3. This CDR3 has 12 amino acids. Germline CDR1 is MNHNY and CDR2 is SVGAGI (reference sequence). The CDR3 reads CASQRSTDTQYF.

The chain recombines TRBV28 with TRBJ2-3; TCRdb picks TRBD1, but there is no DNA to check that call. This CDR3 has 14 amino acids. CDR1 is MDHEN and CDR2 is SYDVKM in the germline V gene. Here the CDR3 reads CASSLPGGTDTQYF.

The chain employs TRBV4-3 and TRBJ2-3; TCRdb's D call of TRBD2 is untestable without DNA. The CDR3 contains 16 residues. Looked up from germline, CDR1 is LGHNA and CDR2 is YSLEER. The CDR3 sequence: CASSQVKGPSTDTQYF.

V gene TRBV24-1 combines with J gene TRBJ2-2; TCRdb's D call of TRBD1 is untestable without DNA. Germline CDR1 reads KGHDR; CDR2 reads SFDVKD. This CDR3 comprises 18 residues. CDR3 loop: CATSDYRGRTTNTGELFF.

The chain joins TRBV5-1 to TRBJ2-1; the TCRdb call, TRBD1, lacks DNA for checking. The CDR3 extends over 12 amino acids. Germline assignment: CDR1 SGHRS and CDR2 YFSETQ. Here the CDR3 reads CASSLGQGVQFF.

The rearrangement uses TRBV4-3 and TRBJ2-1; the D gene TCRdb calls, TRBD2, cannot be checked with no DNA. Germline V lookup: CDR1 LGHNA, CDR2 YSLEER. The CDR3 contains 18 residues. The CDR3 here is CASSRKLPGTNIYNEQFF.

This rearrangement joins TRBV11-2 to TRBJ2-1; TCRdb calls TRBD1, which cannot be checked without DNA. The germline V gene has CDR1 SGHAT and CDR2 FQNNGV. The CDR3 runs 13 residues. The CDR3 here is CASRSGAYNEQFF.

This chain uses TRBV5-6 with TRBJ1-2; the TCRdb D gene call, TRBD1, has no DNA to confirm it. The CDR3 has 14 residues. Germline V gene sequence: CDR1 SGHDT, CDR2 YYEEEE. Here the CDR3 reads CASSRDRAYSGYTF.

The chain recombines TRBV9 with TRBJ1-5; TCRdb names TRBD1, which stays unverified in the absence of DNA. In germline, CDR1 is SGDLS, CDR2 YYNGEE. This CDR3 contains 15 residues. The CDR3 region is CASSPSRDSNQPQHF.

The chain uses TRBV12-3 or TRBV12-4 and TRBJ2-5. The CDR3 length is 13 residues. The CDR3 protein is CASIPENKETQYF.

The chain joins TRBV27 to TRBJ2-4; checking the TCRdb D call of TRBD2 is not possible without DNA. CDR1 is MNHEY and CDR2 is SMNVEV in the germline V gene (reference sequence). The CDR3 extends over 18 amino acids. The CDR3 loop reads CASSRIPLTGIAKNIQYF.

The chain joins TRBV5-1 to TRBJ2-7; TCRdb outputs TRBD1, but without DNA this stays unchecked. Germline V gives CDR1 SGHRS, CDR2 YFSETQ. The CDR3 length is 14 residues. CDR3 residues: CASSRGQTTYEQYF.

This sequence joins TRBV7-9 and TRBJ2-2. Germline CDR1 SEHNR, CDR2 FQNEAQ (reference sequence). CDR3 size: 13 residues. The CDR3: CASSLVGAGELFF.

The V call is TRBV5-1, the J call TRBJ2-2; TCRdb reports TRBD2, a call that lacks DNA to check it against. This CDR3 comprises 15 residues. CDR1 is SGHRS and CDR2 is YFSETQ in the germline V gene. CDR3 residues: CASSPERGWTGELFF.

This sequence joins TRBV12-3 or TRBV12-4 and TRBJ2-2. The CDR3 runs to 15 residues. CDR3 protein: CASSLEIYTAGELFF.

V is TRBV20-1 and J is TRBJ1-6; absent DNA, TCRdb's TRBD1 call cannot be checked. This CDR3 has 13 amino acids. CDR1 is DFQATT and CDR2 is SNEGSKA in the germline V gene (reference sequence). Here the CDR3 reads CSAPSGGNSPLHF.

The chain recombines TRBV7-6 with TRBJ2-3; TCRdb's D gene call, TRBD1, goes unchecked for lack of DNA. The CDR3 is 17 amino acids. CDR1 is SGHVS, CDR2 FNYEAQ, per germline. CDR3 loop: CASSPRGDRVSTDTQYF.

The genes are TRBV6-2 or TRBV6-3 and TRBJ2-7; TCRdb's assignment of TRBD1 cannot be checked, as there is no DNA. CDR1 is MNHEY and CDR2 is SVGEGT in the germline V gene. CDR3 length equals 14 residues. CDR3 loop: CASSPRQGAGEQYF.